The 17 T cell receptor beta chains presented below share a single source sample, sequenced in a study of blood T cell repertoires in COVID-19 (dated by TCRdb to 2019 to 2021). Library preparation used the immunoSEQ multiplex PCR assay. TCRdb re-hosts the immuneACCESS table, in-frame sequences only. Its copies lack some clones; in the studies checked, an unresolved V gene accounts for under half of them, and the cause for the rest is not known. The sample yields approximately 200,000 clones; roughly 92% were counted once. The top ten clones comprise roughly 0.76% of the sample. Sample: peripheral blood. The source of these receptors is a man aged 25-40 years with COVID-19, enrolled during active disease.

The V gene is TRBV7-3, the J gene TRBJ2-3; 8 bases match TRBD1. Germline V gene sequence: CDR1 SGHTA, CDR2 FQGTGA. The J segment lost 5 bases and the V segment lost 8 bases, leaving 6 bases of the junction unmatched. CDR3 length: 13 residues. In DNA form, the CDR3 reads TGTGCCAGCGGGACAGGTCGGGAAGATACGCAGTATTTT. Its protein product is CASGTGREDTQYF.

The rearrangement links TRBV4-1 to TRBJ1-2, with D possibly TRBD1 on 5 matching bases. The CDR3 has 16 residues. Between the trimmed V and J ends, which lost 1 base and 4 bases, there was a span of 16 bases. In germline, CDR1 is MGHRA, CDR2 YSYEKL. CDR3 DNA: TGCGCCAGCAGCCAAGTTCCGGCCGACAGCATCTATGGCTACACCTTC. Protein product: CASSQVPADSIYGYTF.

The V and J genes are TRBV2 and TRBJ2-5, with TRBD1 identical over 7 bases. Germline loops: CDR1 SNHLY, CDR2 FYNNEI. The CDR3 is made up of 15 amino acids. Trimming took 7 bases from V and 1 from J; bases not matched to a gene: 9. Here the CDR3 reads CASNGRSGGQETQYF. CDR3 DNA sequence: TGTGCCAGCAATGGTCGATCAGGGGGCCAAGAGACCCAGTACTTC.

In its sample, this clone was seen a few times. The chain combines TRBV3-1 (or the pseudogene TRBV3-2) with TRBJ2-7; 12 nucleotides agree with TRBD2. This CDR3 comprises 15 residues. The germline gives CDR1 LGHDT, CDR2 YNNKEL (reference sequence). Trimming at V came to 4 bases and at J to 3 bases, leaving 4 bases not matched to a gene. CDR3: CASSPQLAGGYEQYF. The CDR3 DNA is TGTGCCAGCAGCCCCCAACTAGCGGGGGGCTACGAGCAGTACTTC.

The chain has TRBV18 and TRBJ1-4; 10 bases match TRBD1. V lost 5 bases, J lost 8 bases, and 8 bases stayed unmatched. The germline gives CDR1 KGHSH, CDR2 LQKENI. This CDR3 has 15 amino acids. The CDR3 DNA is TGTGCCAGCTCAAGCTCCGGGACAGGGGTGGAAAAACTGTTTTTT. Its translation is CASSSSGTGVEKLFF.

The chain carries TRBV7-2 and TRBJ2-1, with TRBD1 identical over 12 bases. The trim removed 3 bases at V and 7 bases at J, leaving 7 bases unmatched. This CDR3 has 16 residues. From germline, CDR1 is SGHTA and CDR2 FQGNSA. This CDR3 reads CASSFPGTGGRNEQFF. CDR3 nucleotides: TGTGCCAGCAGCTTCCCCGGGACAGGGGGCAGGAATGAGCAGTTCTTC.

The rearrangement joins TRBV7-9 to TRBJ1-4; D is perhaps TRBD1 (5 bases). The CDR3 has 14 amino acids. V was clipped by 5 bases and J by 7 bases, with 14 bases between them. The V gene's germline CDR1 is SEHNR and CDR2 FQNEAQ (reference sequence). CDR3 coding DNA: TGTGCCAGCAGCCCCCCGGGACTTAGTGAAAAACTGTTTTTT. This codes for CASSPPGLSEKLFF.

This chain connects TRBV29-1 to TRBJ1-4; D is possibly TRBD1 (6 bases). The CDR3 contains 13 residues. The germline CDR1 and CDR2 sequences are SQVTM and ANQGSEA. Between the trimmed V and J ends, which lost 7 bases and 3 bases, there was a span of 12 bases. The CDR3 DNA is TGCAGCGCCCAGGCAGGGGCTAATGAAAAACTGTTTTTT. Translating gives CSAQAGANEKLFF. Supplemented by reference TRBV29-1 and TRBJ1-4, the full variable domain reads SAVISQKPSRDICQRGTSLTIQCQVDSQVTMMFWYRQQPGQSLTLIATANQGSEATYESGFVIDKFPISRPNLTFSTLTVSNMSPEDSSIYLCSAQAGANEKLFFGSGTQLSVL.

This sequence joins TRBV5-1 and TRBJ2-3; TRBD1 might be the D (6 bases). The length of the CDR3 is 15 residues. Germline V CDR1 and CDR2: SGHRS, YFSETQ. Trimming cost V 2 bases and J 2 bases, with 12 bases left between them. The DNA of the CDR3 is TGCGCCAGCAGCTTTGTAACAGGGCACACAGATACGCAGTATTTT. Translating gives CASSFVTGHTDTQYF. The whole variable domain, remainder taken from reference TRBV5-1 and TRBJ2-3, is KAGVTQTPRYLIKTRGQQVTLSCSPISGHRSVSWYQQTPGQGLQFLFEYFSETQRNKGNFPGRFSGRQFSNSRSEMNVSTLELGDSALYLCASSFVTGHTDTQYFGPGTRLTVL.

This chain connects TRBV9 to TRBJ2-1; weak D call: TRBD1 (5 bases). The CDR3 consists of 13 residues. The germline CDR1 and CDR2 sequences are SGDLS and YYNGEE. Trimming shortened V by 0 bases and J by 8 bases, and 9 bases separated the two germline ends. The CDR3 region is CASSVVQGDEQFF. In DNA form, the CDR3 reads TGTGCCAGCAGCGTAGTGCAGGGCGATGAGCAGTTCTTC.

V is TRBV15 and J is TRBJ1-1, with unresolved D. Germline V gene sequence: CDR1 LNHNV, CDR2 YYDKDF (reference sequence). The CDR3 is made up of 13 amino acids. V was clipped by 0 bases and J by 7 bases, with 9 bases between them. CDR3 protein: CATSREEGIEAFF. The CDR3 DNA follows: TGTGCCACCAGCAGAGAGGAGGGAATTGAAGCTTTCTTT.

This chain connects TRBV30 to TRBJ1-6; the D gene is possibly TRBD1 (6 bases). Germline CDR1 is GTSNPN and CDR2 is SVGIG (reference sequence). This CDR3 is 14 amino acids long. With 6 bases removed from V and 7 bases from J, the gap between germline ends came to 16 bases. The CDR3 DNA reads TGTGCCTGTGATGAGGGACACAAAAATTCACCCCTCCACTTT. Translation: CACDEGHKNSPLHF. Variable domain in full (rest from reference TRBV30 and TRBJ1-6): SQTIHQWPATLVQPVGSPLSLECTVEGTSNPNLYWYRQAAGRGLQLLFYSVGIGQISSEVPQNLSASRPQDRQFILSSKKLLLSDSGFYLCACDEGHKNSPLHFGNGTRLTVT.

The rearrangement links TRBV11-2 to TRBJ2-7; 7 bases agree with TRBD2. This CDR3 comprises 17 residues. The V segment lost 5 bases and the J segment 2 bases; nucleotides outside the gene matches: 15. In germline, CDR1 is SGHAT, CDR2 FQNNGV. The CDR3 DNA sequence: TGTGCCAGCAGCCCATTAGCGTCCCGGGGGGAGACCTACGAGCAGTACTTC. Its translation is CASSPLASRGETYEQYF.

V and J are TRBV4-1 and TRBJ2-7, with a possible D match to TRBD1 (7 bases). CDR1 is MGHRA, CDR2 YSYEKL, per germline. V was clipped by 0 bases and J by 3 bases, with 15 bases between them. The CDR3 runs to 16 residues. The CDR3 sequence is CASSQDRGTAFYEQYF. In DNA form, the CDR3 reads TGCGCCAGCAGCCAAGATCGGGGGACAGCCTTCTACGAGCAGTACTTC.

V gene TRBV5-1 combines with J gene TRBJ2-3; the match to TRBD1 covers 8 bases. The CDR3 extends over 15 amino acids. Germline V lookup: CDR1 SGHRS, CDR2 YFSETQ. J was trimmed by 8 bases and V by 3 bases; bases with no gene match: 11. In nucleotides, the CDR3 is TGCGCCAGCAGCTCCGGGACAGGACTAAAGGCTACGCAGTATTTT. As protein: CASSSGTGLKATQYF.

The chain links TRBV9 to TRBJ1-2; 8 nucleotides line up with TRBD1. This CDR3 is built from 12 residues. Germline CDR1 reads SGDLS; CDR2 reads YYNGEE. With 4 bases clipped from V and 8 bases from J, the junction kept 4 bases outside the gene matches. The CDR3 spells CASSIAGGGYTF. In DNA, the CDR3 is TGTGCCAGCAGCATAGCAGGGGGCGGCTACACCTTC. The variable domain in full, completed from reference TRBV9 and TRBJ1-2, reads DSGVTQTPKHLITATGQRVTLRCSPRSGDLSVYWYQQSLDQGLQFLIQYYNGEERAKGNILERFSAQQFPDLHSELNLSSLELGDSALYFCASSIAGGGYTFGSGTRLTVV.

The chain is built from TRBV27 and TRBJ1-1, with a possible D match to TRBD1 (5 bases). The germline V gene has CDR1 MNHEY and CDR2 SMNVEV (reference sequence). This CDR3 comprises 13 residues. V lost 5 bases to trimming and J lost 1 base, with 8 bases between them. The CDR3 coding sequence is TGTGCCAGCAGTCGCACAGGGAACACTGAAGCTTTCTTT. It yields the protein CASSRTGNTEAFF.